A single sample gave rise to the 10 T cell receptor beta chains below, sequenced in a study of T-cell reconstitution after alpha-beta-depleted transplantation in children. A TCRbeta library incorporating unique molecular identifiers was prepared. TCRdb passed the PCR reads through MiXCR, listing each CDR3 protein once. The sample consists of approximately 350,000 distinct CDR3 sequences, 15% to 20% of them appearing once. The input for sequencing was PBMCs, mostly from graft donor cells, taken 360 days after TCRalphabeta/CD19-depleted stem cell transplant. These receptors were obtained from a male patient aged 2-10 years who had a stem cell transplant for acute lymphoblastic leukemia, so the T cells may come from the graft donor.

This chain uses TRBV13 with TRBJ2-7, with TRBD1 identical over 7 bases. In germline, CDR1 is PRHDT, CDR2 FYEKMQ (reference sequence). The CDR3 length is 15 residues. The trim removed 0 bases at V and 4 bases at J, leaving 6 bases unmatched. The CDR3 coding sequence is TGTGCCAGCAGCTTAGGAACCGGGACAGTTTACGAGCAGTACTTC. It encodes CASSLGTGTVYEQYF.

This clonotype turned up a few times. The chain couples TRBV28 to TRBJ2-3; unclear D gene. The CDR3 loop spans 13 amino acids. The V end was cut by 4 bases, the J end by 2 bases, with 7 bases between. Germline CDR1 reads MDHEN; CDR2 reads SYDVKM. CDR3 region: CASSSASTDTQYF. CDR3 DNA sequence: TGTGCCAGCAGTTCCGCGTCCACAGATACGCAGTATTTT.

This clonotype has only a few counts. The CDR3 nucleotides are TGTGCCAGGCCAAGAGCGGGGGGGAAAACTGAAGCTTTCTTT. Its protein product is CARPRAGGKTEAFF. The rearrangement links TRBV19 to TRBJ1-1, with D possibly TRBD1 on 5 matching bases. The V end was cut by 9 bases, the J end by 5 bases, with 19 bases between. The CDR3 is 14 amino acids. Germline assignment: CDR1 LNHDA and CDR2 SQIVND (reference sequence). The variable domain in full, completed from reference TRBV19 and TRBJ1-1, reads DGGITQSPKYLFRKEGQNVTLSCEQNLNHDAMYWYRQDPGQGLRLIYYSQIVNDFQKGDIAEGYSVSREKKESFPLTVTSAQKNPTAFYLCARPRAGGKTEAFFGQGTRLTVV.

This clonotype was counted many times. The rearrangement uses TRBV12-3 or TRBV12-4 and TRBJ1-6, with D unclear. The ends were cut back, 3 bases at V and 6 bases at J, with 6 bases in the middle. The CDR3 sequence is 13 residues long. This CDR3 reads CASSLKGNSPLHF. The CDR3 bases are TGTGCCAGCAGTTTGAAGGGTAATTCACCCCTCCACTTT.

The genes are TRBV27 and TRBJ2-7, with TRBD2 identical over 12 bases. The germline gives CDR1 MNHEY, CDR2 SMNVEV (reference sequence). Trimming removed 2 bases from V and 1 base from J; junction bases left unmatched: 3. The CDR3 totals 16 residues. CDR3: CASSLVLAGGSYEQYF. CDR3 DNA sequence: TGTGCCAGCAGTTTAGTACTAGCGGGAGGATCCTACGAGCAGTACTTC.

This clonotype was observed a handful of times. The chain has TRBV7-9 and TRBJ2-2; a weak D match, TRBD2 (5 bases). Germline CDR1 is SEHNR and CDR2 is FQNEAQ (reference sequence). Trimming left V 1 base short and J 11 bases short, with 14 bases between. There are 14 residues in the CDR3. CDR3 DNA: TGTGCCAGCAGCTTAGGGGGAGTACCGGAAGAGCTGTTTTTT. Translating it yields CASSLGGVPEELFF.

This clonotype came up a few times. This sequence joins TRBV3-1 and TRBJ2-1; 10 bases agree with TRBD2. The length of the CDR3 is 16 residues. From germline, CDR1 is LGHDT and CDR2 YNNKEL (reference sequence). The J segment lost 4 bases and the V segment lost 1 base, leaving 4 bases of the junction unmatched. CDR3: CASSQAGLAFYNEQFF. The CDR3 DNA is TGTGCCAGCAGCCAAGCGGGACTAGCGTTTTACAATGAGCAGTTCTTC.

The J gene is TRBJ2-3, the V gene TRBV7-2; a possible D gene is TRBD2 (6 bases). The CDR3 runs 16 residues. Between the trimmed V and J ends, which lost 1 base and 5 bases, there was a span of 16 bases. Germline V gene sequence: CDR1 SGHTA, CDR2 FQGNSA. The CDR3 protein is CASSLGGTQGVDTQYF. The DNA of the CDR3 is TGTGCCAGCAGCTTAGGCGGGACCCAAGGGGTAGATACGCAGTATTTT. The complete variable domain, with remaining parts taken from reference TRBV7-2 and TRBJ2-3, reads GAGVSQSPSNKVTEKGKDVELRCDPISGHTALYWYRQSLGQGLEFLIYFQGNSAPDKSGLPSDRFSAERTGGSVSTLTIQRTQQEDSAVYLCASSLGGTQGVDTQYFGPGTRLTVL.

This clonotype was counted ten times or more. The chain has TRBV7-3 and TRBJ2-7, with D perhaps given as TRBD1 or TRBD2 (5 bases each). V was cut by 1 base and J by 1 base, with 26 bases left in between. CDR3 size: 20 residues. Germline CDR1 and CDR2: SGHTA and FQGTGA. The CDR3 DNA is TGTGCCAGCAGCTTAAGGGGGTGGACTCGTCACGTTGCCACTTCCTACGAGCAGTACTTC. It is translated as CASSLRGWTRHVATSYEQYF. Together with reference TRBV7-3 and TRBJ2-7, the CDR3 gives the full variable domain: GAGVSQTPSNKVTEKGKYVELRCDPISGHTALYWYRQSLGQGPEFLIYFQGTGAADDSGLPNDRFFAVRPEGSVSTLKIQRTERGDSAVYLCASSLRGWTRHVATSYEQYFGPGTRLTVT.

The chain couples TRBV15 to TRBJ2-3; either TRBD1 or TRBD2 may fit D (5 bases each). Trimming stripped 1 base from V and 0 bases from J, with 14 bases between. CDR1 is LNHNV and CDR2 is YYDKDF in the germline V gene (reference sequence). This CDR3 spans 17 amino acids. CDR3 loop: CATSRGGLGRSTDTQYF. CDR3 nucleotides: TGTGCCACCAGCAGAGGGGGGTTGGGTCGTAGCACAGATACGCAGTATTTT.